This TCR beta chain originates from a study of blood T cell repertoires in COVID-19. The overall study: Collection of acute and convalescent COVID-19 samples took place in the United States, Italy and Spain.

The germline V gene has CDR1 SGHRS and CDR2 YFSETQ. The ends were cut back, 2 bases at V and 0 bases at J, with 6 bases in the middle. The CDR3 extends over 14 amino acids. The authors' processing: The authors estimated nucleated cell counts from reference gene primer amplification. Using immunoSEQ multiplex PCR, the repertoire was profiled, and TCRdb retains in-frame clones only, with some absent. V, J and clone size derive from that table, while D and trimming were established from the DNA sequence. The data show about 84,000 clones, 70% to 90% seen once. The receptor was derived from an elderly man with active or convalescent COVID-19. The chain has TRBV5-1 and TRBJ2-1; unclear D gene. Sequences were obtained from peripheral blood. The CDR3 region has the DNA TGCGCCAGCAGCTTAGAGTACTCCTACAATGAGCAGTTCTTC. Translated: CASSLEYSYNEQFF.